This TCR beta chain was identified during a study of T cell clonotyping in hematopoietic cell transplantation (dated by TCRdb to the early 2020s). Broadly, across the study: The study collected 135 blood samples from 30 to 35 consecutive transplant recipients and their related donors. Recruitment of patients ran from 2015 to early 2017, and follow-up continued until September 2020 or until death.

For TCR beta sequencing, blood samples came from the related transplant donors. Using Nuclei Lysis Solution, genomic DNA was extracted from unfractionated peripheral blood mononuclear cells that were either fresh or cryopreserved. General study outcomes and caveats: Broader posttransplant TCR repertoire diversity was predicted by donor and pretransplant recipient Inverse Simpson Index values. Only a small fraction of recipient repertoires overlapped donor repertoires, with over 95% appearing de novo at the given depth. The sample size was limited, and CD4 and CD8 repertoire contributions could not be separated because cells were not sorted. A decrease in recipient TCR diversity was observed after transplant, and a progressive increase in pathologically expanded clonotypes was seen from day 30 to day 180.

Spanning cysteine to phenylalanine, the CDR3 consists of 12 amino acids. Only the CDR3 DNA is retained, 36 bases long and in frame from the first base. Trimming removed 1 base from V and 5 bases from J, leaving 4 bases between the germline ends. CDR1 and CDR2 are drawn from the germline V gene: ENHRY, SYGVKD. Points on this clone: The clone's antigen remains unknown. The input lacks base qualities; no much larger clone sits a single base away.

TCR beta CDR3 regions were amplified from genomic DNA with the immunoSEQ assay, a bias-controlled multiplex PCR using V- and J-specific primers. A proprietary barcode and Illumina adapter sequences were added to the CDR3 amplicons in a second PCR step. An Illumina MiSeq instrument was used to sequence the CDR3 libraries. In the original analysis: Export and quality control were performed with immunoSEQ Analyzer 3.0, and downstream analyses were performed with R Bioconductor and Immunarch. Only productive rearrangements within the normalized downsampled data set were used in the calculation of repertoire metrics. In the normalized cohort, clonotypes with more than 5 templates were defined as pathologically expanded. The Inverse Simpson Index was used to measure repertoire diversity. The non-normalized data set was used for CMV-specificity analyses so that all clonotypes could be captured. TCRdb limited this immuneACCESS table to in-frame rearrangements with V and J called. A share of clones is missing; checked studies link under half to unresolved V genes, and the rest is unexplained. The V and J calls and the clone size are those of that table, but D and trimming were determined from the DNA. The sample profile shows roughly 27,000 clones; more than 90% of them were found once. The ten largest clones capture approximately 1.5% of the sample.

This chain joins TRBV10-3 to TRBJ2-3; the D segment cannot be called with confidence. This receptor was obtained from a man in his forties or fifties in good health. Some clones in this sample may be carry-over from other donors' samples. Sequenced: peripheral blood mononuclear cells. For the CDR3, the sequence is CAISELGDTQYF. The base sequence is TGTGCCATCAGTGAGTTAGGAGATACGCAGTATTTT.